The sequence of this TCR beta chain was determined in a study of OX40 agonist ivuxolimab in advanced cancers. The count of this clone is one. Germline CDR1 reads SGHRS; CDR2 reads YFSETQ. Between the trimmed V and J ends, which lost 5 bases and 3 bases, there was a span of 19 bases. The CDR3 is 16 amino acids. Assay used: immunoSEQ multiplex PCR; TCRdb lists only in-frame clones, some missing. Of about 100,000 clones listed, roughly 90% are singletons. The specimen comprised CD4+ or CD8+ T cells sorted from blood, sampled in a trial of the OX40 agonist ivuxolimab. This TCR was recovered from an adult with an advanced solid tumor such as melanoma, head and neck, liver or kidney cancer. This chain joins TRBV5-1 and TRBJ2-3; no clear D gene. CDR3 nucleotide sequence: TGCGCCAGCAGAAGGACCGGCCTAGGTAGGACAGATACGCAGTATTTT. Translated: CASRRTGLGRTDTQYF.